Below are 15 T cell receptor beta chains sequenced from a single sample in a study of graft-versus-host responses after intestinal transplantation. The method was immunoSEQ multiplex PCR; TCRdb's version includes in-frame clones alone and lacks a portion of them. The profile shows about 25,000 clones, 82% of them singletons. These receptors' targets are unknown. Sequenced here: unstimulated CD8+ T cells sorted from spleen or lymph node cells, sampled before transplant. Receptors were obtained from a human donor who was the organ donor for an intestinal transplant.

The chain combines TRBV27 with TRBJ2-5; 12 positions agree with TRBD2. The J segment lost 4 bases and the V segment lost 2 bases, leaving 2 bases of the junction unmatched. The CDR3 is made up of 15 amino acids. CDR1 is MNHEY, CDR2 SMNVEV, per germline (reference sequence). In DNA form, the CDR3 reads TGTGCCAGCAGTTTAAGACTAGCGGGGGCAGAGACCCAGTACTTC. Translation: CASSLRLAGAETQYF.

The CDR3 protein is CSVRYRGFYEQYF. The CDR3 coding sequence is TGCAGCGTTCGTTACAGGGGCTTCTACGAGCAGTACTTC. The chain links TRBV29-1 to TRBJ2-7; TRBD1 aligns across 7 bases. This CDR3 has 13 residues. Unmatched junction bases numbered 7, after V lost 5 bases and J lost 3 bases. Germline CDR1 reads SQVTM; CDR2 reads ANQGSEA.

J is TRBJ1-6 and V is TRBV4-3, with D possibly TRBD1 on 6 matching bases. Deletions cut 4 bases from V and 6 bases from J, with 13 bases between. The CDR3 has 15 amino acids. From germline, CDR1 is LGHNA and CDR2 YSLEER. The CDR3 nucleotides are TGCGCCAGCAGCCGGAAAAGGGGGAGTAATTCACCCCTCCACTTT. Translation: CASSRKRGSNSPLHF.

The chain carries TRBV7-8 and TRBJ1-4; TRBD1 is a possible D gene (6 bases). V dropped 1 base and J dropped 3 bases, with 12 bases sitting between them. This CDR3 is 16 amino acids long. Germline CDR1 SGHVS, CDR2 FQNEAQ. The CDR3 DNA reads TGTGCCAGCAGCTTAGAAACAGGGAGGGCTAATGAAAAACTGTTTTTT. Residues: CASSLETGRANEKLFF.

The chain carries TRBV4-3 and TRBJ2-7; D is ambiguous. V lost 1 base and J lost 1, with 11 bases in between. Germline V lookup: CDR1 LGHNA, CDR2 YSLEER. This CDR3 spans 15 amino acids. CDR3 DNA: TGCGCCAGCAGCCAAGGACGGGCGCCATCCTACGAGCAGTACTTC. Its translation is CASSQGRAPSYEQYF.

The rearrangement uses TRBV5-1 and TRBJ1-5; TRBD1 matches 7 bases. The CDR3 loop spans 17 amino acids. Germline V CDR1 and CDR2: SGHRS, YFSETQ. V was pared by 0 bases and J by 6 bases, with 12 bases of the junction left unmatched. The CDR3 reads CASSLGGGDFASQPQHF. CDR3 nucleotides: TGCGCCAGCAGCTTGGGAGGGGGCGATTTTGCAAGTCAGCCCCAGCATTTT.

The count of this clone is one. The chain's CDR3 is CASSLGARQGRITEAFF. CDR3 coding DNA: TGTGCCAGCAGCTTAGGAGCTCGGCAGGGAAGGATCACTGAAGCTTTCTTT. The V call is TRBV11-2, the J call TRBJ1-1, with D perhaps matching TRBD1 (5 bases). The CDR3 extends over 17 amino acids. Trimming removed 1 base at V and 4 bases at J, with 19 bases between. Germline V gene data show CDR1 as SGHAT and CDR2 as FQNNGV.

The J gene is TRBJ1-1, the V gene TRBV4-3; 8 bases line up with TRBD1. This CDR3 spans 21 amino acids. The V segment lost 1 base and the J segment 0 bases; nucleotides outside the gene matches: 19. Germline loops: CDR1 LGHNA, CDR2 YSLEER. The CDR3 DNA is TGCGCCAGCAGCCAAGTACAGGGGGTACGGCAGTCCAGGACTCTGAACACTGAAGCTTTCTTT. Translation gives CASSQVQGVRQSRTLNTEAFF.

This chain uses TRBV7-9 with TRBJ2-3; D is possibly TRBD2 (6 bases). The CDR3 loop spans 14 amino acids. Trimming took 7 bases from V and 6 from J, leaving 17 bases between them. Germline CDR1 reads SEHNR; CDR2 reads FQNEAQ (reference sequence). The CDR3 here is CASTRGGVADTQYF. The CDR3 region has the DNA TGTGCCAGCACCCGGGGCGGGGTAGCTGATACGCAGTATTTT.

The chain carries TRBV11-2 and TRBJ2-7; 7 bases fit TRBD2. The germline V gene has CDR1 SGHAT and CDR2 FQNNGV. Trimming cost V 3 bases and J 3 bases; bases outside gene matches: 11. This CDR3 has 16 amino acids. The CDR3 is CASSLEFGGGDYEQYF. Written as DNA, the CDR3 is TGTGCCAGCAGCTTGGAATTTGGCGGGGGAGACTACGAGCAGTACTTC.

This clone turned up a few times. The chain is built from TRBV2 and TRBJ1-4; D not certain. The CDR3 is made up of 14 amino acids. Trimming pared 3 bases from V and 7 bases from J, leaving 12 bases between. Germline V gene lookup returns CDR1 SNHLY and CDR2 FYNNEI. This CDR3 is CASSEGGRREKLFF. CDR3 coding DNA: TGTGCCAGCAGTGAGGGAGGGAGGCGTGAAAAACTGTTTTTT.

The chain couples TRBV6-5 to TRBJ2-1; no clear D gene. V was clipped by 2 bases and J by 6 bases, with 8 bases between them. This CDR3 spans 13 amino acids. Germline V gene data show CDR1 as MNHEY and CDR2 as SVGAGI. This chain's CDR3 is CASSYQVSNEQFF. The CDR3 DNA reads as TGTGCCAGCAGTTACCAGGTGTCCAATGAGCAGTTCTTC.

The gene calls are TRBV19 and TRBJ2-1; 7 bases are shared with TRBD1. After removal of 5 bases from V and 7 bases from J, the junction contained 8 bases not matched to a gene. Germline CDR1 LNHDA, CDR2 SQIVND (reference sequence). There are 14 residues in the CDR3. The CDR3 reads CASSPRDSRNEQFF. The CDR3, as DNA: TGTGCCAGTAGTCCTCGGGACAGTAGGAATGAGCAGTTCTTC.

The CDR3 reads CASRATDTQYF. The CDR3 DNA is TGTGCCAGCAGAGCCACAGATACGCAGTATTTT. The chain links TRBV7-9 to TRBJ2-3; D remains unclear. The germline V and J ends were trimmed by 6 bases and 2 bases, with 3 bases remaining between them. Germline assignment: CDR1 SEHNR and CDR2 FQNEAQ (reference sequence). The CDR3 length is 11 residues.

The V gene is TRBV5-1, the J gene TRBJ2-7; TRBD2 is a possible D gene (6 bases). Per the germline V gene, CDR1 is SGHRS and CDR2 is YFSETQ. Trimming pared 4 bases from V and 0 bases from J, leaving 11 bases between. The CDR3 has 14 amino acids. The DNA for the CDR3 is TGCGCCAGCAGCACAGAGACTAGCTCCTACGAGCAGTACTTC. Amino acid sequence: CASSTETSSYEQYF.